This TCR beta chain was recovered during a study of Ad26.COV2.S vaccination and SARS-CoV-2 variants. The assay was immunoSEQ multiplex PCR, and TCRdb's table has in-frame clones only and misses some. Found here are about 400,000 clones, roughly 85% of them singletons; the top ten hold approximately 7%. Overall study results and limits: TCR breadth and depth estimates may have understated total T cell responses.

The treatment denotes: approximately 18 received Ad26.COV2.S at low or high dose, single or two shots; roughly five received placebo; per-sample allocation not given. The samples date from day 63 after the first vaccine or placebo injection. SARS-CoV-2 spike from the Wuhan strain was encoded by the vaccine, an Ad26 vector. The CDR3 has 14 residues. Looked up from germline, CDR1 is ENHRY and CDR2 is SYGVKD. V was cut by 2 bases and J by 3 bases, with 8 bases left in between. A remark on this clone: Its specificity is not known.

The chain employs TRBV10-3 and TRBJ2-1, with D unclear. This sequence was found in a person between 18 and 59 years old who received the Ad26.COV2.S COVID-19 vaccine or a placebo. The sequenced sample was peripheral blood, obtained in a trial of Ad26.COV2.S vaccine versus placebo. The CDR3 coding sequence is TGTGCCATCAGTGAGGCTCCCGTCTACAATGAGCAGTTCTTC. Translation gives CAISEAPVYNEQFF.